This TCR beta chain was retrieved from a study of T cells in tumors after PD-1 blockade. CDR3 length: 12 amino acids. V dropped 2 bases and J dropped 2 bases, with 4 bases sitting between them. Germline V gene lookup returns CDR1 SNHLY and CDR2 FYNNEI. The table came from immunoSEQ multiplex PCR; TCRdb's copy has only in-frame clones and leaves some out. The profile covers about 47,000 clones, with about four fifths appearing a single time and approximately 15% taken by the ten largest. The J gene is TRBJ2-7, the V gene TRBV2; D ambiguous. The sequencing here drew on PBMCs, taken before anti-PD-1 treatment. The receptor was isolated from a human donor with basal cell carcinoma. CDR3 nucleotides: TGTGCCAGCAGTGAACCCGCCTACGAGCAGTACTTC. It translates to CASSEPAYEQYF.